The next 32 T cell receptor beta chains were all read from a single sample in a study of OX40 agonist ivuxolimab in advanced cancers. Generated by immunoSEQ multiplex PCR, the TCRdb table keeps only in-frame clones and is missing some. The sample includes some 86,000 clones, roughly 85% of them seen just once. The sequencing here drew on CD4+ or CD8+ T cells sorted from blood, taken in a trial of the OX40 agonist ivuxolimab. All receptors come from an adult with an advanced solid tumor such as melanoma, head and neck, liver or kidney cancer.

This clone was seen a single time. The V call is TRBV30, the J call TRBJ2-1; 10 bases line up with TRBD1. CDR1 is GTSNPN, CDR2 SVGIG, per germline (reference sequence). Unmatched junction bases numbered 2, after V lost 0 bases and J lost 6 bases. The CDR3 extends over 14 amino acids. CDR3 loop: CAWSVGDRGNEQFF. CDR3 coding DNA: TGTGCCTGGAGTGTGGGGGACAGGGGCAATGAGCAGTTCTTC.

The chain is built from TRBV29-1 and TRBJ1-4; D is unresolved. This CDR3 is built from 13 residues. Trimming cost V 5 bases and J 3 bases, with 10 bases left between them. Germline V gives CDR1 SQVTM, CDR2 ANQGSEA. The CDR3 protein is CSVKRSANEKLFF. CDR3 bases: TGCAGCGTTAAGAGGTCAGCTAATGAAAAACTGTTTTTT.

This chain joins TRBV28 and TRBJ2-7, with D perhaps given as TRBD1 or TRBD2 (5 bases each). The CDR3 spans 14 residues. The germline V and J ends were trimmed by 6 bases and 2 bases, with 14 bases remaining between them. CDR1 and CDR2 (germline): MDHEN, SYDVKM. CDR3 DNA: TGTGCCAGCAGCTTCCGGGACCCCGCCTACGAGCAGTACTTC. Protein product: CASSFRDPAYEQYF. Complete variable domain (other parts from reference TRBV28 and TRBJ2-7): DVKVTQSSRYLVKRTGEKVFLECVQDMDHENMFWYRQDPGLGLRLIYFSYDVKMKEKGDIPEGYSVSREKKERFSLILESASTNQTSMYLCASSFRDPAYEQYFGPGTRLTVT.

The chain recombines TRBV6-1 with TRBJ2-1, with 7 bases identical to TRBD2. This CDR3 contains 17 residues. The germline V gene has CDR1 MNHNS and CDR2 SASEGT. V was clipped by 2 bases and J by 4 bases; unmatched bases: 11. The CDR3 DNA sequence: TGTGCCAGCAGTGAATCACGGGGCGGGAGAATTTACAATGAGCAGTTCTTC. Its protein product is CASSESRGGRIYNEQFF.

The CDR3 reads CASRTGQGGTGELFF. In DNA form, the CDR3 reads TGTGCCAGCAGGACCGGACAGGGGGGCACCGGGGAGCTGTTTTTT. The V call is TRBV2, the J call TRBJ2-2, with 10 bases that match TRBD1. The CDR3 is made up of 15 amino acids. The germline V gene encodes CDR1 SNHLY and CDR2 FYNNEI. Germline trimming cut 6 bases from V and 4 bases from J; bases unmatched to any gene: 5.

This clone was seen only a few times. The chain links TRBV4-1 to TRBJ1-3; 7 bases match TRBD1. The CDR3 has 17 residues. Germline-derived CDR1 and CDR2 are MGHRA and YSYEKL. The J segment lost 2 bases and the V segment lost 4 bases, leaving 11 bases of the junction unmatched. CDR3 in DNA: TGCGCCAGCAGCCTGGAACCAACAGGGGCCCCTGGAAACACCATATATTTT. Translating gives CASSLEPTGAPGNTIYF.

V gene TRBV25-1 combines with J gene TRBJ1-3, with 7 nucleotides matching TRBD1. CDR1 and CDR2 (germline): MGHDK, SYGVNS. After removal of 3 bases from V and 6 bases from J, the junction contained 8 bases not matched to a gene. CDR3 length equals 15 residues. The chain's CDR3 is CASSETGTFPNTIYF. DNA of the CDR3: TGTGCCAGCAGTGAGACAGGGACCTTTCCAAACACCATATATTTT.

The J gene is TRBJ2-5, the V gene TRBV5-4, with TRBD1 identical over 7 bases. The DNA end lines up better with TRBJ2-7; the J call may be wrong. In germline, CDR1 is SGHNT, CDR2 YYREEE (reference sequence). There are 16 residues in the CDR3. The DNA for the CDR3 is TGTGCCAGCAGCGGCTTAGGGGGCGCTCGGTCCTACGAGCAGTACTTC. Its translation is CASSGLGGARSYEQYF.

V usage is TRBV15 and J usage is TRBJ1-1; D is ambiguous. CDR3 length equals 15 residues. V lost 1 base to trimming and J lost 0 bases, with 9 bases between them. Germline CDR1 is LNHNV and CDR2 is YYDKDF (reference sequence). The CDR3 DNA reads TGTGCCACCAGCAGAGGGACGGCTGTGAACACTGAAGCTTTCTTT. Its translation is CATSRGTAVNTEAFF. Full variable domain (rest looked up from reference TRBV15 and TRBJ1-1): DAMVIQNPRYQVTQFGKPVTLSCSQTLNHNVMYWYQQKSSQAPKLLFHYYDKDFNNEADTPDNFQSRRPNTSFCFLDIRSPGLGDTAMYLCATSRGTAVNTEAFFGQGTRLTVV.

The gene calls are TRBV6-5 and TRBJ1-6; D gene unclear. The CDR3 length is 14 residues. Germline values: CDR1 MNHEY, CDR2 SVGAGI. Trimming removed 4 bases from V and 5 bases from J, with 9 bases in between. CDR3 DNA sequence: TGTGCCAGCAGTTGGCGGCAGAATAATTCACCCCTCCACTTT. Its protein product is CASSWRQNNSPLHF.

The V gene is TRBV9, the J gene TRBJ1-1; a possible D gene is TRBD1 (5 bases). The CDR3 is 14 amino acids. The ends were cut back, 3 bases at V and 4 bases at J, with 13 bases in the middle. CDR1 and CDR2 (germline): SGDLS, YYNGEE. This chain's CDR3 is CASSAQLRGTEAFF. CDR3 in DNA: TGTGCCAGCAGCGCCCAACTGAGGGGCACTGAAGCTTTCTTT.

This chain connects TRBV7-9 to TRBJ2-1, with 13 positions matching TRBD2. With V trimmed by 5 bases and J by 8 bases, 3 bases remained unmatched. This CDR3 comprises 14 residues. Germline CDR1 SEHNR, CDR2 FQNEAQ (reference sequence). This CDR3 reads CASSRTSGGYEQFF. In DNA form, the CDR3 reads TGTGCCAGCAGCCGGACTAGCGGGGGATATGAGCAGTTCTTC.

V and J are TRBV5-5 and TRBJ1-2, with D tentatively TRBD1 (6 bases). V lost 2 bases and J 5 bases, leaving 19 bases between the germline ends. Germline V gene data show CDR1 as SGHKS and CDR2 as YYEKEE (reference sequence). The CDR3 covers 16 residues. The CDR3 here is CASSLRQDQLVYGYTF. CDR3 in DNA: TGTGCCAGCAGCTTACGACAGGATCAACTCGTTTATGGCTACACCTTC.

The chain has TRBV2 and TRBJ1-4; D unclear. V lost 3 bases and J lost 0, with 11 bases in between. The CDR3 is made up of 16 amino acids. The germline gives CDR1 SNHLY, CDR2 FYNNEI. The CDR3 DNA reads as TGTGCCAGCAGTGACCTGAGAGCCTCAACTAATGAAAAACTGTTTTTT. Its translation: CASSDLRASTNEKLFF.

The sample holds one count of this clone. The chain employs TRBV5-6 and TRBJ2-2; possibly TRBD1 for D (6 bases). The V gene's germline CDR1 is SGHDT and CDR2 YYEEEE. V shed 2 bases and J shed 0 bases, with 17 bases lying between them. The CDR3 loop spans 18 amino acids. The CDR3 reads CASSFPPTGSANTGELFF. The CDR3 coding sequence is TGTGCCAGCAGCTTTCCCCCGACAGGCAGCGCGAACACCGGGGAGCTGTTTTTT. The variable domain in full, with the rest retrieved from reference TRBV5-6 and TRBJ2-2, is DAGVTQSPTHLIKTRGQQVTLRCSPKSGHDTVSWYQQALGQGPQFIFQYYEEEERQRGNFPDRFSGHQFPNYSSELNVNALLLGDSALYLCASSFPPTGSANTGELFFGEGSRLTVL.

This clone showed up just once. The genes are TRBV19 and TRBJ2-2; 10 bases line up with TRBD1. CDR3 length: 16 residues. V shed 8 bases and J 4 bases; nucleotides not matched to a gene: 10. The V gene's germline CDR1 is LNHDA and CDR2 SQIVND (reference sequence). The CDR3 DNA reads TGTGCCAGTCATCTTCGGGACAGGGGACCCACCGGGGAGCTGTTTTTT. It is translated as CASHLRDRGPTGELFF.

The chain is built from TRBV19 and TRBJ2-3, with 7 nucleotides matching TRBD1. Germline CDR1 reads LNHDA; CDR2 reads SQIVND (reference sequence). The CDR3 totals 13 residues. The V and J ends lost 7 bases and 5 bases, in that order; junction bases with no gene match: 6. In nucleotides, the CDR3 is TGTGCCAGTAACACAGGGGTTCTAGATACGCAGTATTTT. It codes for CASNTGVLDTQYF.

The CDR3 sequence: CASSLGQGDEKLFF. CDR3 bases: TGTGCCAGCAGCTTAGGACAGGGGGATGAAAAACTGTTTTTT. The rearrangement links TRBV7-9 to TRBJ1-4; 9 bases align to TRBD1. Per germline, CDR1 SEHNR and CDR2 FQNEAQ (reference sequence). V shed 1 base, J shed 6 bases, and the junction held 0 bases outside the gene matches. The CDR3 length is 14 residues.

This clone occurred once. V is TRBV7-9 and J is TRBJ2-3, with 12 bases that match TRBD2. Germline V CDR1 and CDR2: SEHNR, FQNEAQ (reference sequence). V gave up 7 bases and J gave up 4 bases; unmatched junction bases: 9. The CDR3 runs 16 residues. The CDR3, as DNA: TGTGCCAGCACCGAGACTAGCGGGAGTGGTGCAGATACGCAGTATTTT. It is translated as CASTETSGSGADTQYF. Using reference TRBV7-9 and TRBJ2-3 for the parts outside the CDR3, the full variable domain is DTGVSQNPRHKITKRGQNVTFRCDPISEHNRLYWYRQTLGQGPEFLTYFQNEAQLEKSRLLSDRFSAERPKGSFSTLEIQRTEQGDSAMYLCASTETSGSGADTQYFGPGTRLTVL.

Notes on this clone: An end of the junction does not agree with germline; a read error may underlie this. The V call is TRBV7-7, the J call TRBJ2-5; a possible D gene is TRBD2 (6 bases). The CDR3 is 15 amino acids. Per germline, CDR1 SSHAT and CDR2 FNYEAQ (reference sequence). The DNA for the CDR3 is TGTGCTAGCAGCTTAGCTGGTAGCGGCGGTGGGGCCCAGTACTTC. It encodes CASSLAGSGGGAQYF.

The rearrangement links TRBV5-4 to TRBJ2-7; D might be TRBD1 (6 bases). The ends were cut back, 3 bases at V and 0 bases at J, with 13 bases in the middle. The CDR3 spans 15 residues. The V gene's germline CDR1 is SGHNT and CDR2 YYREEE (reference sequence). The CDR3 is CASSSGARSSYEQYF. The DNA for the CDR3 is TGTGCCAGCAGCTCAGGGGCGCGAAGCTCCTACGAGCAGTACTTC.

The chain joins TRBV6-5 to TRBJ2-7; D is possibly TRBD1 (5 bases). The CDR3 has 16 amino acids. V was pared by 0 bases and J by 4 bases, with 16 bases between. Germline lookup yields CDR1 MNHEY and CDR2 SVGAGI. CDR3 residues: CASSYSFFRTPYEQYF. The CDR3 nucleotides are TGTGCCAGCAGTTACTCGTTTTTCAGGACACCTTACGAGCAGTACTTC.

The rearrangement uses TRBV10-3 and TRBJ2-7, with 9 bases matching TRBD1. The CDR3 contains 14 residues. The trim removed 7 bases at V and 7 bases at J, leaving 11 bases unmatched. The germline CDR1 and CDR2 sequences are ENHRY and SYGVKD. The CDR3: CAITDRTGEREQYF. The CDR3 DNA reads as TGTGCCATCACCGACCGGACAGGGGAGAGAGAGCAGTACTTC.

This chain connects TRBV7-3 to TRBJ2-5; D is unresolved. This CDR3 is 13 amino acids long. V was shortened by 4 bases and J by 4 bases, with 10 bases between the two germline ends. Germline assignment: CDR1 SGHTA and CDR2 FQGTGA. The CDR3 DNA sequence: TGTGCCAGCAGCTCCGGACCGGGAGAGACCCAGTACTTC. Translation gives CASSSGPGETQYF.

This chain joins TRBV7-9 and TRBJ1-5; 7 bases match TRBD1. The CDR3 loop spans 14 amino acids. Germline loops: CDR1 SEHNR, CDR2 FQNEAQ (reference sequence). Trimming removed 3 bases from V and 5 bases from J; junction bases left unmatched: 4. The CDR3 sequence is CASSFGTDHQPQHF. The CDR3 coding sequence is TGTGCCAGCAGCTTCGGGACAGATCATCAGCCCCAGCATTTT.

The chain couples TRBV27 to TRBJ2-2; no definite D call. Germline CDR1 reads MNHEY; CDR2 reads SMNVEV (reference sequence). CDR3 length: 15 amino acids. V lost 3 bases and J 7 bases, leaving 15 bases between the germline ends. The CDR3 spells CASSFSYLLGGELFF. The CDR3 coding sequence is TGTGCCAGCAGTTTCTCTTACCTCCTAGGCGGGGAGCTGTTTTTT.

The J gene is TRBJ2-3, the V gene TRBV25-1; no reliable D call. Germline CDR1 reads MGHDK; CDR2 reads SYGVNS. V lost 2 bases and J lost 1, with 10 bases in between. The CDR3 runs to 15 residues. The DNA for the CDR3 is TGTGCCAGCAGTGAACCCCCCGGCCGCACAGATACGCAGTATTTT. This sequence encodes CASSEPPGRTDTQYF.

The genes are TRBV18 and TRBJ2-2, with a possible D match to TRBD2 (5 bases). The V gene lost 6 bases and the J gene lost 3 bases, with 17 bases spanning the gap. This CDR3 is 16 amino acids long. Per germline, CDR1 KGHSH and CDR2 LQKENI. CDR3 residues: CASSPVTPEDTGELFF. Written as DNA, the CDR3 is TGTGCCAGCTCCCCCGTCACCCCGGAGGACACCGGGGAGCTGTTTTTT.

The V gene is TRBV28, the J gene TRBJ1-1; D ambiguous. Looked up from germline, CDR1 is MDHEN and CDR2 is SYDVKM. There are 13 residues in the CDR3. V shed 7 bases and J shed 5 bases, with 14 bases lying between them. The CDR3 loop is CASTPVYRTEAFF. The CDR3 DNA follows: TGTGCCAGCACCCCGGTTTACCGGACTGAAGCTTTCTTT.

The gene calls are TRBV4-2 and TRBJ2-3; D is undetermined. The CDR3 loop spans 15 amino acids. Germline-derived CDR1 and CDR2 are LGHNA and YNFKEQ. V gave up 1 base and J gave up 3 bases, with 11 bases separating them. For the CDR3, the DNA is TGTGCCAGCAGCCAAGGACCGTTATTTACAGATACGCAGTATTTT. Translated, it gives CASSQGPLFTDTQYF.

This clone was counted only a few times. The chain has TRBV19 and TRBJ1-4; maybe TRBD1 (6 bases). The CDR3 has 12 amino acids. Germline V gene sequence: CDR1 LNHDA, CDR2 SQIVND (reference sequence). V shed 5 bases and J shed 9 bases, with 10 bases lying between them. CDR3: CASSWQGKKLFF. The CDR3 coding sequence is TGTGCCAGTAGTTGGCAGGGGAAAAAACTGTTTTTT.

This chain links TRBV11-2 with TRBJ1-1; no reliable D call. Germline CDR1 reads SGHAT; CDR2 reads FQNNGV. V was cut by 0 bases and J by 4 bases, with 0 bases left in between. This CDR3 region has 11 residues. The CDR3: CASSLDTEAFF. The CDR3 region has the DNA TGTGCCAGCAGCTTAGACACTGAAGCTTTCTTT.